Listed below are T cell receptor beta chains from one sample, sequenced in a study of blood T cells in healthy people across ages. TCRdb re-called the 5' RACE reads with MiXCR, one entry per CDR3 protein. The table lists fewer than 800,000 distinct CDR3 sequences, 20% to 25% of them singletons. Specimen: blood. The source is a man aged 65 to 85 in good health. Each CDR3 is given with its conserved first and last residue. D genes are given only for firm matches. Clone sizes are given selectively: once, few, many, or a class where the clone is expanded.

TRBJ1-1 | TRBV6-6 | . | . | TGTGCCAGCAGTTACTCCAGGGGATCTAGTACTGAAGCTTTCTTT | CASSYSRGSSTEAFF
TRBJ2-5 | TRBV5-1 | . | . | TGCGCCAGCAGATTTGGACAGCTAATACAAGAGACCCAGTACTTC | CASRFGQLIQETQYF
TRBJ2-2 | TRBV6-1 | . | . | TGTGCCAGTCGCAACCAAGACGGGAAAGGTACCGGGGAGCTGTTTTTT | CASRNQDGKGTGELFF
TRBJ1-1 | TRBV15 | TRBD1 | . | TGTGCCACCAGCATCGGACAGGGGAACACTGAAGCTTTCTTT | CATSIGQGNTEAFF
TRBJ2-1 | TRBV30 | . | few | TGTGCCTGGAGTGTTACCGTAGGGTATGATGAGCAGTTCTTC | CAWSVTVGYDEQFF
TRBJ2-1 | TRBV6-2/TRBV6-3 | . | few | TGTGCCAGCAGTTTTGAGAGGGCGCAGTTCTTC | CASSFERAQFF
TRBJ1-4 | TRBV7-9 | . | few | TGTGCCAGCAGCTTAGAACAGCTTACTAATGAAAAACTGTTTTTT | CASSLEQLTNEKLFF
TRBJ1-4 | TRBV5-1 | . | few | TGCGCCAGCAGCTCCGGCACAAAGTCAACTAATGAAAAACTGTTTTTT | CASSSGTKSTNEKLFF
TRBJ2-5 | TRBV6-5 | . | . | TGTGCCAGCAGTTACGTCCATAGCGACCAAGAGACCCAGTACTTC | CASSYVHSDQETQYF
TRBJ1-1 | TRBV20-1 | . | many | TGCAGTGCTAGCCCCTCGGGTAGGGGGGGAACTGAAGCTTTCTTT | CSASPSGRGGTEAFF
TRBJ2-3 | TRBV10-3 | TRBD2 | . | TGTGCCATCAGACCGGGACTAGCGGGAGGTGGCACAGATACGCAGTATTTT | CAIRPGLAGGGTDTQYF
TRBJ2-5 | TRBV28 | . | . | TGTGCCAGCAGGACGACAGCTCAAGAGACCCAGTACTTC | CASRTTAQETQYF
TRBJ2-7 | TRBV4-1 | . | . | TGCGCCAGCAGCCAGCGGGACACTAACTCCTACGAGCAGTACTTC | CASSQRDTNSYEQYF
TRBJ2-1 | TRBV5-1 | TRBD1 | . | TGCGCCAGCAGCCTCGGGACAGGGTCGGGTAACAATGAGCAGTTCTTC | CASSLGTGSGNNEQFF
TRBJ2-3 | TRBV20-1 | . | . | TGCAGTGCTGGCGAACTTCGCCCGTACACAGATACGCAGTATTTT | CSAGELRPYTDTQYF
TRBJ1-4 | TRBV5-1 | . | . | TGCGCCAGCAGCTTGGTCGGGAAGGATGAAAAACTGTTTTTT | CASSLVGKDEKLFF
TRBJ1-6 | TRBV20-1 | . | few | TGCAGTGCTAGTGGGGCAAGCTCCTATAATTCACCCCTCCACTTT | CSASGASSYNSPLHF
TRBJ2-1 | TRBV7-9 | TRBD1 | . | TGTGCCAGCAGCACCACAGGGGGCGGGTACAAGAATGAGCAGTTCTTC | CASSTTGGGYKNEQFF
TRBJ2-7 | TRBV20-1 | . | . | TGCAGTGCTAGAGAGGGACCGAACTACGAGCAGTACTTC | CSAREGPNYEQYF
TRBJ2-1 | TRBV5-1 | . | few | TGCGCCAGCAGCTTGGGAGAAATGGCCTACAATGAGCAGTTCTTC | CASSLGEMAYNEQFF
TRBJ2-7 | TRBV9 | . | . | TGTGCCAGCAGCGGGGGGTGGGGGTCTTACGAGCAGTACTTC | CASSGGWGSYEQYF
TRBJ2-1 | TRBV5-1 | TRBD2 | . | TGCGCCAGCAGCTTGATGCGGGGGAGCTCCTACAATGAGCAGTTCTTC | CASSLMRGSSYNEQFF
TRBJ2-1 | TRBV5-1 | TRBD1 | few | TGCGCCAGCAGCAAGAACCGGGACAGGGCTTACAATGAGCAGTTCTTC | CASSKNRDRAYNEQFF
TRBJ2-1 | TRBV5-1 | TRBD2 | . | TGCGCCAGCAGCTCGGTGCTTAGCGGGACGGAGCAGTTCTTC | CASSSVLSGTEQFF
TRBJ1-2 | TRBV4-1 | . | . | TGCGCCAGCAGCCAAGTCAGCTATGGCTACACCTTC | CASSQVSYGYTF
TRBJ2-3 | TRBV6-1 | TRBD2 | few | TGTGCCACCAGGACTAGCGGGGGGACAGATACGCAGTATTTT | CATRTSGGTDTQYF
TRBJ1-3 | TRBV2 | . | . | TGTGCCAGCAGTGGTTCCAGGGCGGACGGAAACACCATATATTTT | CASSGSRADGNTIYF
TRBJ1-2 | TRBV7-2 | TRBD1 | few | TGTGCCAGCAGCCCAGCCCCGGACAGGTCCTATGGCTACACCTTC | CASSPAPDRSYGYTF
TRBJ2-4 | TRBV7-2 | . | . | TGTGCCAGCAGCTCCATCCGGGCCCTATACTTC | CASSSIRALYF
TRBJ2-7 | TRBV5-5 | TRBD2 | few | TGTGCCAGCAGCTTGGGACTAGCGGGAGCTTTATACGAGCAGTACTTC | CASSLGLAGALYEQYF
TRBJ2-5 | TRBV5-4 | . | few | TGTGCCAGCAGGAGGGGCGAGGAGACCCAGTACTTC | CASRRGEETQYF
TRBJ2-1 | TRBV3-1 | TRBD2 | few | TGTGCCAGCAGCCAAGCTAGCGGGAGGGCGTCGGGTGAGCAGTTCTTC | CASSQASGRASGEQFF
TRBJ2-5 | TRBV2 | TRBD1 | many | TGTGCCAGCAGTGAAAGCCAGGGACAGTCGGAGACCCAGTACTTC | CASSESQGQSETQYF
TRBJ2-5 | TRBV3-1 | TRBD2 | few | TGTGCCAGCAGCCAAAGGGGTGGGGGGGTTTCGGAGACCCAGTACTTC | CASSQRGGGVSETQYF
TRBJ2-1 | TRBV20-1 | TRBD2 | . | TGCAGTGCTAGACCCAACTTCGAGCGGGGTACCTACAATGAGCAGTTCTTC | CSARPNFERGTYNEQFF
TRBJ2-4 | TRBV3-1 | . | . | TGTGCCAGCAGCCAAGTAAGGGGATACATTCAGTACTTC | CASSQVRGYIQYF
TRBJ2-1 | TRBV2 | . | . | TGTGCCAGCAGTGCCCAGGTCCCGGCTGAGTCCTACAATGAGCAGTTCTTC | CASSAQVPAESYNEQFF